This T cell receptor (beta chain) was captured in a study of shared clonotypes between healthy human individuals. Looking at the study overall: A donor's plate count was three for CD4 naive and three for CD4 memory; CD8 naive had two and CD8 memory one.

V gave up 6 bases and J gave up 6 bases, with 12 bases separating them. The V gene's germline CDR1 is MNHEY and CDR2 SVGAGI. The CDR3 sequence is 14 residues long. The CD4+ fraction was divided into a CD45RA+ naive subset and a CD45RA-negative memory subset. The assay was immunoSEQ multiplex PCR, and TCRdb's table has in-frame clones only and misses some. The sample shows around 180,000 clones, just under 95% of them seen only once. The receptor comes from a woman aged 30 to 39 in good health. The chain carries TRBV6-5 and TRBJ1-6, with a weak D call TRBD1 (5 bases). Specimen: naive CD4+ T cells sorted from blood. Subset in this sample: CD45RA+ positively selected. CDR3 region: CASREQDRNSPLHF. The CDR3 nucleotides read TGTGCCAGCAGGGAACAGGATCGTAATTCACCCCTCCACTTT.